The next 19 T cell receptor beta chains were all read from a single sample in a study of shared clonotypes between healthy human individuals. Measured with immunoSEQ multiplex PCR; TCRdb has only the in-frame clones, and not every one. Of some 500,000 clones in the sample, about 96% were seen once. Sequenced material: naive CD4+ T cells sorted from blood. Subset of the sample: CD45RA+ positively selected. All receptors come from a woman under 40 in good health.

This chain connects TRBV5-1 to TRBJ2-1; D uncertain. Germline CDR1 and CDR2: SGHRS and YFSETQ. There are 14 residues in the CDR3. V gave up 7 bases and J gave up 5 bases, with 16 bases separating them. CDR3 protein: CASAPGAPNNEQFF. The CDR3 bases are TGCGCCAGCGCCCCGGGCGCGCCGAACAATGAGCAGTTCTTC.

The chain couples TRBV27 to TRBJ1-2; a weak D match, TRBD1 (6 bases). Trimming took off 4 bases at V and 5 bases at J, with 14 bases between the two ends. This CDR3 comprises 14 residues. The germline V gene has CDR1 MNHEY and CDR2 SMNVEV (reference sequence). Here the CDR3 DNA reads TGTGCCAGCAGTTACAAGGGGGGTAGTTATGGCTACACCTTC. Amino acid sequence: CASSYKGGSYGYTF.

The J gene is TRBJ2-6, the V gene TRBV7-3; possible D gene TRBD2, 7 bases. Germline V gene sequence: CDR1 SGHTA, CDR2 FQGTGA. This CDR3 is built from 19 residues. V dropped 6 bases and J dropped 0 bases, with 21 bases sitting between them. This CDR3 is CASSPGGGSGFSGANVLTF. In DNA, the CDR3 is TGTGCCAGCAGTCCCGGAGGGGGTAGCGGGTTCTCTGGGGCCAACGTCCTGACTTTC. The whole variable domain, filled in from reference TRBV7-3 and TRBJ2-6, reads GAGVSQTPSNKVTEKGKYVELRCDPISGHTALYWYRQSLGQGPEFLIYFQGTGAADDSGLPNDRFFAVRPEGSVSTLKIQRTERGDSAVYLCASSPGGGSGFSGANVLTFGAGSRLTVL.

This chain uses TRBV6-5 with TRBJ1-4, with D unclear. Trimming took 0 bases from V and 7 from J, leaving 12 bases between them. Germline V gene data show CDR1 as MNHEY and CDR2 as SVGAGI. CDR3 length equals 15 residues. CDR3 protein: CASSYSAPPPEKLFF. The CDR3 region has the DNA TGTGCCAGCAGTTACTCGGCCCCGCCGCCTGAAAAACTGTTTTTT.

The genes are TRBV6-1 and TRBJ1-1; 9 bases align to TRBD1. The CDR3 has 13 amino acids. The germline V gene encodes CDR1 MNHNS and CDR2 SASEGT. Losses at the gene ends were 8 bases for V and 5 bases for J; bases not matched to a gene: 6. The CDR3 sequence: CASLQGARTEAFF. CDR3 DNA sequence: TGTGCCAGCCTACAGGGGGCGAGGACTGAAGCTTTCTTT.

The chain links TRBV11-2 to TRBJ1-3, with D unresolved. The V gene lost 5 bases and the J gene lost 0 bases, with 8 bases spanning the gap. Germline values: CDR1 SGHAT, CDR2 FQNNGV. There are 14 residues in the CDR3. CDR3 residues: CASSADNSGNTIYF. CDR3 nucleotide sequence: TGTGCCAGCAGCGCAGACAACTCTGGAAACACCATATATTTT.

The chain links TRBV5-1 to TRBJ2-5, with TRBD1 identical over 7 bases. The J call may be wrong; the DNA end is better matched by TRBJ2-7. Germline V CDR1 and CDR2: SGHRS, YFSETQ. There are 13 residues in the CDR3. The CDR3 nucleotides read TGCGCCAGCAGCAAACGACAGGGCTACGAGCAGTACTTC. This translates into CASSKRQGYEQYF.

V gene TRBV9 combines with J gene TRBJ2-5; possible D gene TRBD1, 7 bases. CDR1 and CDR2 (germline): SGDLS, YYNGEE. The V and J ends lost 4 bases and 5 bases respectively, with 24 bases between them. This CDR3 spans 17 amino acids. CDR3 nucleotide sequence: TGTGCCAGCAGCCCCAAAAAGGGGGCGGGAAGCTGGGAGACCCAGTACTTC. Protein product: CASSPKKGAGSWETQYF.

The V and J genes are TRBV4-1 and TRBJ1-5, with a tentative D call TRBD1 (5 bases). In germline, CDR1 is MGHRA, CDR2 YSYEKL. The CDR3 is 14 residues long. V gave up 4 bases and J gave up 9 bases, with 16 bases separating them. Here the CDR3 reads CASSRDSPSGPQHF. CDR3 nucleotides: TGCGCCAGCAGCCGGGACTCCCCCTCTGGGCCCCAGCATTTT.

The genes are TRBV11-2 and TRBJ2-3; 14 positions agree with TRBD2. This CDR3 is built from 16 residues. CDR1 and CDR2 (germline): SGHAT, FQNNGV. V was clipped by 3 bases and J by 3 bases; unmatched bases: 2. CDR3 region: CASSLGLAGETDTQYF. CDR3 DNA sequence: TGTGCCAGCAGCTTGGGACTAGCGGGAGAGACAGATACGCAGTATTTT.

V usage is TRBV2 and J usage is TRBJ2-1, with 12 nucleotides matching TRBD2. This CDR3 spans 18 amino acids. Trimming took 5 bases from V and 2 from J; bases not matched to a gene: 10. Germline V CDR1 and CDR2: SNHLY, FYNNEI. The CDR3 sequence is CASSYKTSGSSTYNEQFF. CDR3 in DNA: TGTGCCAGCAGTTATAAGACTAGCGGGAGTTCAACCTACAATGAGCAGTTCTTC.

The chain has TRBV18 and TRBJ1-2; possibly TRBD1 for D (6 bases). Germline assignment: CDR1 KGHSH and CDR2 LQKENI. Trimming shortened V by 3 bases and J by 4 bases, and 18 bases separated the two germline ends. The CDR3 runs 16 residues. The CDR3 sequence: CASSPADRPIGYGYTF. CDR3 nucleotides: TGTGCCAGCTCACCGGCAGACAGGCCCATCGGCTATGGCTACACCTTC.

The V call is TRBV28, the J call TRBJ2-7; 8 bases match TRBD1. Germline CDR1 and CDR2: MDHEN and SYDVKM. V shed 4 bases, J shed 5 bases, and the junction held 10 bases outside the gene matches. The CDR3 has 15 amino acids. The CDR3 bases are TGTGCCAGCAGTTCCCCGCAGGGGGCGCTGGACGAGCAGTACTTC. This gives the protein CASSSPQGALDEQYF.

J is TRBJ2-2 and V is TRBV2; D is perhaps TRBD2 (6 bases). Germline CDR1 and CDR2: SNHLY and FYNNEI. V lost 2 bases, J lost 8 bases, and 27 bases lay in between. CDR3 length: 19 amino acids. CDR3 residues: CASSEKGGEAVGVKGELFF. The CDR3 DNA is TGTGCCAGCAGTGAAAAGGGCGGGGAGGCGGTCGGTGTAAAAGGGGAGCTGTTTTTT.

As to this clone: Other DNA sequences in this specimen translate into the identical CDR3. The chain couples TRBV19 to TRBJ2-5; 12 bases agree with TRBD2. The DNA end is a closer match to TRBJ2-7, so the J assignment may be wrong. The germline V gene has CDR1 LNHDA and CDR2 SQIVND (reference sequence). The CDR3 spans 13 residues. In DNA form, the CDR3 reads TGTGCCAGTAGACTAGCGGGAGGTCACGAGCAGTACTTC. Encoded protein: CASRLAGGHEQYF.

The J gene is TRBJ1-3, the V gene TRBV6-5; D ambiguous. V lost 2 bases, J lost 0 bases, and 11 bases lay in between. Looked up from germline, CDR1 is MNHEY and CDR2 is SVGAGI. CDR3 length: 16 amino acids. The CDR3 sequence is CASSYTGSHSGNTIYF. The CDR3 DNA sequence: TGTGCCAGCAGTTACACCGGGAGCCACTCTGGAAACACCATATATTTT.

The chain recombines TRBV27 with TRBJ2-1; TRBD2 matches 7 bases. V lost 10 bases to trimming and J lost 4 bases; unmatched junction nucleotides: 13. Per the germline V gene, CDR1 is MNHEY and CDR2 is SMNVEV (reference sequence). This CDR3 has 15 residues. The CDR3 here is CATLPSGKRYNEQFF. The CDR3 DNA sequence: TGTGCCACCCTCCCCAGCGGGAAAAGGTACAATGAGCAGTTCTTC.

The V and J genes are TRBV27 and TRBJ2-1, with 11 bases fitting TRBD2. The length of the CDR3 is 16 residues. CDR1 and CDR2 from the germline V gene are MNHEY and SMNVEV (reference sequence). V was clipped by 5 bases and J by 12 bases; unmatched bases: 15. In DNA, the CDR3 is TGTGCCAGCAGTCCGCGACAGACTAGCGGGACCAGCGGGCAGTTCTTC. Translation gives CASSPRQTSGTSGQFF.

The V and J genes are TRBV5-1 and TRBJ2-1, with 10 bases identical to TRBD2. With V trimmed by 5 bases and J by 3 bases, 8 bases remained unmatched. The CDR3 is 16 residues long. Germline CDR1 reads SGHRS; CDR2 reads YFSETQ. The CDR3 DNA is TGCGCCAGCAGTTTCCTCAGCGGGAGGGGCTACAATGAGCAGTTCTTC. Translation gives CASSFLSGRGYNEQFF.